One sample yielded the 25 T cell receptor beta chains listed below, sequenced in a study of T cells after yellow fever vaccination. TCRdb re-analysed the 5' RACE reads in MiXCR, keeping a single row per CDR3 protein. The sample has around 50,000 distinct CDR3 sequences; just under 6.5% are singletons. This specimen consisted of PBMCs, either bulk or a sorted T-cell subset (CD4+, CD8+, memory, or dextramer-sorted; not recorded which), obtained 45 days after the yellow fever booster vaccination. Source of these receptors: a man aged 30-40 years who received the YFV17D yellow fever vaccine.

Ten or more counts support this clonotype. J is TRBJ1-2 and V is TRBV9; D not certain. The germline gives CDR1 SGDLS, CDR2 YYNGEE. Trimming shortened V by 3 bases and J by 6 bases, and 6 bases separated the two germline ends. There are 11 residues in the CDR3. CDR3 sequence reads: CASSAADGYTF. Written as DNA, the CDR3 is TGTGCCAGCAGCGCAGCAGATGGCTACACCTTC.

This clonotype was observed a handful of times. This chain connects TRBV2 to TRBJ1-2, with D maybe TRBD1 (5 bases). V lost 1 base to trimming and J lost 7 bases, with 10 bases between them. Per the germline V gene, CDR1 is SNHLY and CDR2 is FYNNEI. The CDR3 has 13 amino acids. In DNA form, the CDR3 reads TGTGCCAGCAGTGAAGTCCAGGGCCCTGGCTACACCTTC. It yields the protein CASSEVQGPGYTF.

This clonotype has only a few counts. This chain joins TRBV7-2 and TRBJ2-7; 14 bases line up with TRBD2. V trimming: 5 bases; J trimming: 4 bases; junction bases outside the gene matches: 7. The CDR3 has 16 amino acids. Per germline, CDR1 SGHTA and CDR2 FQGNSA. The CDR3 reads CASSIPGTSGGYEQYF. CDR3 in DNA: TGTGCCAGCAGCATCCCAGGGACTAGCGGGGGATACGAGCAGTACTTC.

This clonotype was detected many times. As DNA, the CDR3 is TGCGCCAGCAGCTTCGGGAACAAAGACAATGAGCAGTTCTTC. Translation gives CASSFGNKDNEQFF. This rearrangement joins TRBV5-1 to TRBJ2-1; maybe TRBD2 (5 bases). V lost 2 bases and J lost 5, with 11 bases in between. This CDR3 has 14 residues. The germline gives CDR1 SGHRS, CDR2 YFSETQ.

In regard to this clonotype: This may arise from a read error, as a much more abundant clone is one base away. This chain links TRBV7-2 with TRBJ1-6; TRBD1 is a possible D gene (5 bases). Germline V gene sequence: CDR1 SGHTA, CDR2 FQGNSA. The CDR3 has 14 amino acids. V lost 3 bases to trimming and J lost 10 bases, with 13 bases between them. CDR3 residues: CASSLDRGRSPLHF. CDR3 bases: TGTGCCAGCAGCTTGGACCGGGGGAGGTCACCCCTCCACTTT. The full variable domain, rest sourced from reference TRBV7-2 and TRBJ1-6, is GAGVSQSPSNKVTEKGKDVELRCDPISGHTALYWYRQSLGQGLEFLIYFQGNSAPDKSGLPSDRFSAERTGGSVSTLTIQRTQQEDSAVYLCASSLDRGRSPLHFGNGTRLTVT.

This clonotype was counted between two and nine times. The V call is TRBV28, the J call TRBJ2-7; D may be TRBD1 or TRBD2 (5 bases each). Germline CDR1 is MDHEN and CDR2 is SYDVKM. This CDR3 contains 13 residues. V lost 8 bases and J lost 2, with 13 bases in between. CDR3 in amino acids: CASSRGPTYEQYF. DNA of the CDR3: TGTGCCAGCTCACGGGGACCCACCTACGAGCAGTACTTC.

The rearrangement joins TRBV4-3 to TRBJ1-2; D is ambiguous. This CDR3 comprises 16 residues. V lost 0 bases and J lost 5, with 16 bases in between. Looked up from germline, CDR1 is LGHNA and CDR2 is YSLEER. Here the CDR3 DNA reads TGCGCCAGCAGCCAAGAAAACGGTCCCCTTGGGTATGGCTACACCTTC. Translation gives CASSQENGPLGYGYTF.

About this clonotype: One base away lies a much larger clone, so this may be a sequencing read error. As DNA, the CDR3 is TGTGCCAGCAACAGTCCAGGGAGGGGACATGAGACCCAGTACTTC. Translated, it gives CASNSPGRGHETQYF. The rearrangement links TRBV6-1 to TRBJ2-5; D possibly corresponds to TRBD2 (7 bases). V was trimmed by 7 bases and J by 5 bases, leaving 20 bases between them. This CDR3 contains 15 residues. Germline V CDR1 and CDR2: MNHNS, SASEGT.

V gene TRBV6-5 combines with J gene TRBJ2-1; 9 nucleotides match TRBD2. Losses at the gene ends were 2 bases for V and 3 bases for J; bases not matched to a gene: 5. CDR1 and CDR2 from the germline V gene are MNHEY and SVGAGI. This CDR3 has 16 amino acids. CDR3 in amino acids: CASSYISTSGYNEQFF. In DNA, the CDR3 is TGTGCCAGCAGTTACATTTCGACTAGCGGCTACAATGAGCAGTTCTTC.

This clonotype was counted only a few times. The V call is TRBV20-1, the J call TRBJ2-7; TRBD2 matches at 8 bases. CDR3 length: 13 amino acids. CDR1 is DFQATT and CDR2 is SNEGSKA in the germline V gene (reference sequence). Trimming at V came to 6 bases and at J to 2 bases, leaving 6 bases not matched to a gene. The CDR3 reads CSAPPAGAYEQYF. The CDR3 nucleotides read TGCAGTGCCCCTCCAGCGGGGGCCTACGAGCAGTACTTC.

Only a few counts were recorded for this clonotype. V and J are TRBV5-4 and TRBJ2-2, with D possibly TRBD1 on 5 matching bases. The CDR3 is made up of 16 amino acids. CDR1 and CDR2 (germline): SGHNT, YYREEE (reference sequence). V lost 0 bases, J lost 6 bases, and 15 bases lay in between. The CDR3 DNA follows: TGTGCCAGCAGCTTGGGAGCAGGGAAGCGCGCCGGGGAGCTGTTTTTT. It is translated as CASSLGAGKRAGELFF.

The V gene is TRBV5-1, the J gene TRBJ2-1; 13 nucleotides agree with TRBD2. The V segment lost 0 bases and the J segment 7 bases; nucleotides outside the gene matches: 4. In germline, CDR1 is SGHRS, CDR2 YFSETQ. This CDR3 spans 16 amino acids. In nucleotides, the CDR3 is TGCGCCAGCAGCTTGGGACTAGCGGGAGGTGGGAATGAGCAGTTCTTC. This codes for CASSLGLAGGGNEQFF.

Only a few counts were recorded for this clonotype. The rearrangement links TRBV23-1 to TRBJ2-1, with a weak D call TRBD2 (6 bases). TRBV23-1 is noted as an ORF with a role that remains uncertain. V lost 0 bases, J lost 4 bases, and 16 bases lay in between. CDR3 size: 17 residues. The CDR3 loop reads CASSQSRIGGPYNEQFF. The DNA of the CDR3 is TGCGCCAGCAGTCAATCGAGGATCGGGGGACCTTACAATGAGCAGTTCTTC.

This rearrangement joins TRBV7-8 to TRBJ2-3; weak D call: TRBD1 (5 bases). Germline V gene sequence: CDR1 SGHVS, CDR2 FQNEAQ. Trimming pared 0 bases from V and 0 bases from J, leaving 10 bases between. The CDR3 has 16 residues. The CDR3 is CASSLAGQISTDTQYF. For the CDR3, the DNA is TGTGCCAGCAGCTTAGCGGGGCAGATCAGCACAGATACGCAGTATTTT.

Only a few counts were recorded for this clonotype. V usage is TRBV7-9 and J usage is TRBJ2-3, with D hard to call. V was shortened by 0 bases and J by 2 bases, with 12 bases between the two germline ends. The CDR3 has 16 residues. Germline-derived CDR1 and CDR2 are SEHNR and FQNEAQ (reference sequence). CDR3 residues: CASSLASLESTDTQYF. The CDR3 coding sequence is TGTGCCAGCAGCTTAGCGTCGCTAGAATCCACAGATACGCAGTATTTT.

This clonotype was observed a few times. The gene calls are TRBV14 and TRBJ2-5, with D perhaps TRBD1 (6 bases). The length of the CDR3 is 14 residues. The V gene lost 1 base and the J gene lost 5 bases, with 11 bases spanning the gap. Germline V gene sequence: CDR1 SGHDN, CDR2 FVKESK. CDR3 bases: TGTGCCAGCAGCCAAGCCTGGGGGCGGGAGACCCAGTACTTC. This codes for CASSQAWGRETQYF.

This clonotype was counted between two and nine times. The chain employs TRBV4-3 and TRBJ2-3; 9 nucleotides agree with TRBD2. V shed 5 bases and J 8 bases; nucleotides not matched to a gene: 11. The CDR3 is made up of 15 amino acids. CDR1 and CDR2 (germline): LGHNA, YSLEER. The DNA for the CDR3 is TGCGCCAGCAGCAGGAGGAGGACTAGCGTGGCTACGCAGTATTTT. This sequence encodes CASSRRRTSVATQYF.

In this sample, this clonotype turned up many times. CDR3 coding DNA: TGTGCCAGCAGGCCCTCTGGGGCCAACGTCCTGACTTTC. The encoded protein is CASRPSGANVLTF. The gene calls are TRBV27 and TRBJ2-6; D is ambiguous. Germline CDR1 reads MNHEY; CDR2 reads SMNVEV (reference sequence). CDR3 size: 13 residues. Trimming cost V 6 bases and J 0 bases, with 3 bases left between them. The full variable domain, in which reference TRBV27 and TRBJ2-6 provide the parts outside the CDR3, is EAQVTQNPRYLITVTGKKLTVTCSQNMNHEYMSWYRQDPGLGLRQIYYSMNVEVTDKGDVPEGYKVSRKEKRNFPLILESPSPNQTSLYFCASRPSGANVLTFGAGSRLTVL.

The chain carries TRBV12-3 or TRBV12-4 and TRBJ2-2, with 8 nucleotides matching TRBD2. J lost 7 bases, V lost 6 bases, and 7 bases had no gene match. This CDR3 contains 14 residues. As DNA, the CDR3 is TGTGCCAGCAGGATTAGCGGGACGGGCGGGGAGCTGTTTTTT. Protein product: CASRISGTGGELFF.

This chain uses TRBV9 with TRBJ1-2, with D tentatively TRBD1 (6 bases). Deletions cut 2 bases from V and 5 bases from J, with 16 bases between. The CDR3 totals 15 residues. Germline V CDR1 and CDR2: SGDLS, YYNGEE. The CDR3 coding sequence is TGTGCCAGCAGCGTCGACCCACTTCAGGGGTATGGCTACACCTTC. This codes for CASSVDPLQGYGYTF.

This chain uses TRBV7-9 with TRBJ1-5, with D unresolved. V shed 5 bases and J shed 2 bases, with 7 bases lying between them. This CDR3 is 13 amino acids long. Germline V lookup: CDR1 SEHNR, CDR2 FQNEAQ (reference sequence). The CDR3 coding sequence is TGTGCCAGCAGCCTCGATGGCAATCAGCCCCAGCATTTT. This sequence encodes CASSLDGNQPQHF.

This clonotype has only a few counts. The V gene is TRBV20-1, the J gene TRBJ2-2; D is unresolved. V was cut by 0 bases and J by 5 bases, with 13 bases left in between. Germline lookup yields CDR1 DFQATT and CDR2 SNEGSKA (reference sequence). The CDR3 extends over 15 amino acids. CDR3 protein: CSARDALVGTGELFF. The CDR3 DNA reads as TGCAGTGCTAGAGATGCTCTTGTTGGAACCGGGGAGCTGTTTTTT.

This clonotype was picked up many times. The chain couples TRBV20-1 to TRBJ2-1; D not resolved. The CDR3 runs to 17 residues. The germline V gene has CDR1 DFQATT and CDR2 SNEGSKA (reference sequence). V dropped 0 bases and J dropped 5 bases, with 20 bases sitting between them. CDR3 nucleotides: TGCAGTGCTAGAGACCCCCGGCTTCAATTTATTAACAATGAGCAGTTCTTC. The encoded protein is CSARDPRLQFINNEQFF.

The chain has TRBV6-5 and TRBJ2-1; D might be TRBD2 (5 bases). CDR1 MNHEY and CDR2 SVGAGI come from the germline V gene. The CDR3 contains 17 residues. Between the trimmed V and J ends, which lost 0 bases and 4 bases, there was a span of 16 bases. The CDR3 coding sequence is TGTGCCAGCAGTTACTCCGTCGGGAACGGACCTTACAATGAGCAGTTCTTC. Amino acids: CASSYSVGNGPYNEQFF.

This clonotype was recorded at least ten times. The chain couples TRBV14 to TRBJ1-1; tentatively, D is TRBD1 (5 bases). The V end was cut by 7 bases, the J end by 4 bases, with 16 bases between. The CDR3 loop spans 14 amino acids. In germline, CDR1 is SGHDN, CDR2 FVKESK. Here the CDR3 DNA reads TGTGCCAGCACCCAGTTCGGGGGGGGCACTGAAGCTTTCTTT. Its translation: CASTQFGGGTEAFF.